These 30 T cell receptor beta chains share one sample of origin, sequenced in a study of CD8 T cells in Susac syndrome (dated by TCRdb to about 2019). Receptor amplification or capture employed the immunoSEQ multiplex PCR assay. RNA was extracted using the RNeasy kit, and about 0.45 to 1 ug of the RNA was reverse transcribed with random hexamers. TCRdb ran its own pipeline on the public reads, namely fastp trimming at Q25 and MiXCR clone calling, and kept in-frame beta chains. Entries that share a CDR3 protein sequence are merged under the most common genes and DNA. For this sample there are 150,000 to 250,000 distinct CDR3 sequences; nearly 95% appear just once. The top ten constitute just under 0.095% of the sample. Sequenced sample: CD4+ T cells from PBMCs. These receptors all stem from a human donor with multiple sclerosis.

The J gene is TRBJ1-5, the V gene TRBV6-2 or TRBV6-3; tentative D call: TRBD1 (5 bases). The CDR3 is 15 residues long. The V gene lost 7 bases and the J gene lost 0 bases, with 13 bases spanning the gap. CDR1 and CDR2 from the germline V gene are MNHEY and SVGEGT. The CDR3: CASTYGGGSNQPQHF. As DNA, the CDR3 is TGTGCCAGCACCTACGGGGGAGGTAGCAATCAGCCCCAGCATTTT.

The chain combines TRBV5-1 with TRBJ2-5; no clear D. V was shortened by 4 bases and J by 4 bases, with 11 bases between the two germline ends. The CDR3 totals 13 residues. Germline V CDR1 and CDR2: SGHRS, YFSETQ. For the CDR3, the DNA is TGCGCCAGCAGCACCGACGCCCTAGAGACCCAGTACTTC. Translated, it gives CASSTDALETQYF.

J is TRBJ2-1 and V is TRBV21-1; the D call of TRBD2 is as the table states it, not checked on the DNA. TRBV21-1 is designated a pseudogene. The CDR3 is made up of 16 amino acids. CDR3 nucleotide sequence: TGTGCCAGCAGCCGAGCTAGCGTGAGCTCCTACAATGAGCAGTTCTTC. This encodes CASSRASVSSYNEQFF.

V gene TRBV7-2 combines with J gene TRBJ2-1, with 9 bases matching TRBD2. There are 14 residues in the CDR3. Germline V CDR1 and CDR2: SGHTA, FQGNSA. V was clipped by 7 bases and J by 3 bases; unmatched bases: 4. The CDR3 DNA reads TGTGCCAGCAAAGGACTAGCGATCTACAATGAGCAGTTCTTC. Its translation is CASKGLAIYNEQFF.

This chain links TRBV10-2 with TRBJ2-5; a possible D gene is TRBD2 (6 bases). From germline, CDR1 is WSHSY and CDR2 SAAADI. CDR3 length: 12 residues. Trimming took 7 bases from V and 5 from J, leaving 11 bases between them. The CDR3 DNA follows: TGCGCCAGCACAGGAGGGGCGGAGACCCAGTACTTC. Protein product: CASTGGAETQYF.

The CDR3 reads CASSLRKAGATNEQFF. The CDR3 DNA is TGTGCCAGCAGTTTACGGAAGGCGGGGGCGACTAATGAGCAGTTCTTC. The rearrangement joins TRBV27 to TRBJ2-1, with D possibly matching TRBD2 (7 bases). V was pared by 2 bases and J by 7 bases, with 18 bases between. The CDR3 totals 16 residues. Germline values: CDR1 MNHEY, CDR2 SMNVEV (reference sequence).

This chain links TRBV6-2 or TRBV6-3 with TRBJ2-3; weak D call: TRBD2 (5 bases). Looked up from germline, CDR1 is MNHEY and CDR2 is SVGEGT. The length of the CDR3 is 15 residues. V lost 2 bases and J 0 bases, leaving 9 bases between the germline ends. DNA of the CDR3: TGTGCCAGCAGTTACGCGGAGCGGAGCACAGATACGCAGTATTTT. Translated: CASSYAERSTDTQYF.

This sequence joins TRBV12-3 or TRBV12-4 and TRBJ2-1; D call uncertain. V lost 8 bases to trimming and J lost 8 bases, with 10 bases between them. The CDR3 extends over 11 amino acids. The CDR3 DNA follows: TGTGCCAGCGCGAGTTTTTATGAGCAGTTCTTC. Translated: CASASFYEQFF.

The chain recombines TRBV29-1 with TRBJ2-7, with 9 bases that match TRBD2. V gave up 7 bases and J gave up 5 bases; unmatched junction bases: 15. Germline V gives CDR1 SQVTM, CDR2 ANQGSEA. This CDR3 is built from 15 residues. CDR3 nucleotide sequence: TGCAGCGCCCGGTCCCCTAGCGGGGTGGGAAACGAGCAGTACTTC. Residues: CSARSPSGVGNEQYF.

This chain uses TRBV12-3 or TRBV12-4 with TRBJ2-7; 7 bases map to TRBD1. The J segment lost 3 bases and the V segment lost 6 bases, leaving 5 bases of the junction unmatched. The CDR3 has 13 amino acids. The CDR3 coding sequence is TGTGCCAGCAGGTTCGGACAGGACTACGAGCAGTACTTC. Protein sequence: CASRFGQDYEQYF.

The genes are TRBV7-9 and TRBJ2-1; a weak D match, TRBD2 (5 bases). The V gene's germline CDR1 is SEHNR and CDR2 FQNEAQ (reference sequence). V lost 5 bases and J lost 7, with 18 bases in between. CDR3 length equals 15 residues. CDR3 bases: TGTGCCAGCAGCCCGATGAGGGAGACGAGGAATGAGCAGTTCTTC. Translating gives CASSPMRETRNEQFF.

The genes are TRBV5-4 and TRBJ2-7; the D gene is possibly TRBD1 (6 bases). The V end was cut by 1 base, the J end by 5 bases, with 16 bases between. CDR1 SGHNT and CDR2 YYREEE come from the germline V gene (reference sequence). The CDR3 totals 15 residues. CDR3 bases: TGTGCCAGCAGCTTGAACCCAACAGGGAACCACGAGCAGTACTTC. Its protein is CASSLNPTGNHEQYF.

The chain employs TRBV20-1 and TRBJ1-1, with TRBD1 matching over 8 bases. Germline V gene lookup returns CDR1 DFQATT and CDR2 SNEGSKA (reference sequence). The CDR3 length is 16 residues. The trim removed 0 bases at V and 0 bases at J, leaving 6 bases unmatched. CDR3 in DNA: TGCAGTGCTAGAGACTCTAGGACAGGGATGAACACTGAAGCTTTCTTT. This gives the protein CSARDSRTGMNTEAFF.

The V call is TRBV10-3, the J call TRBJ1-1; D gene uncertain. The V end lost 5 bases, the J end lost 1 base, and 17 bases lay between the germline ends. Germline V gene data show CDR1 as ENHRY and CDR2 as SYGVKD. The CDR3 extends over 16 amino acids. The CDR3 region is CAISQRYKLENTEAFF. As DNA, the CDR3 is TGTGCCATCAGTCAACGATACAAGTTGGAGAACACTGAAGCTTTCTTT.

The V and J genes are TRBV20-1 and TRBJ1-1; TRBD1 is a possible D gene (5 bases). This CDR3 region has 12 residues. Germline V gene sequence: CDR1 DFQATT, CDR2 SNEGSKA (reference sequence). Trimming cost V 6 bases and J 3 bases, with 11 bases left between them. The CDR3 reads CSAKTRDTEAFF. CDR3 coding DNA: TGCAGTGCGAAGACCAGGGACACTGAAGCTTTCTTT.

The rearrangement uses TRBV12-3 or TRBV12-4 and TRBJ2-4; tentatively, D is TRBD1 (6 bases). The CDR3 runs to 14 residues. Trimming removed 5 bases from V and 7 bases from J, with 15 bases in between. The CDR3 DNA reads TGTGCCAGCAGTCTGGACAGTCCGGGGAACATTCAGTACTTC. Protein: CASSLDSPGNIQYF.

This clonotype came up once. The V gene is TRBV27, the J gene TRBJ2-7; 7 bases are shared with TRBD1. The CDR3 has 16 residues. Germline CDR1 reads MNHEY; CDR2 reads SMNVEV (reference sequence). The junction had 11 bases not matched to a gene; V was cut back by 0 bases and J by 6 bases. The CDR3 reads CASSLSYRGSGLEQYF. The CDR3 DNA sequence: TGTGCCAGCAGTTTATCGTACAGGGGTAGTGGTCTCGAGCAGTACTTC.

The chain carries TRBV7-9 and TRBJ2-7; D not certain. The V end lost 5 bases, the J end lost 4 bases, and 15 bases lay between the germline ends. Germline assignment: CDR1 SEHNR and CDR2 FQNEAQ (reference sequence). The CDR3 is made up of 14 amino acids. The CDR3 protein is CASSRGMGIYEQYF. Here the CDR3 DNA reads TGTGCCAGCAGCCGTGGAATGGGAATTTACGAGCAGTACTTC.

CDR3 loop: CSARVWGSGANVLTF. CDR3 nucleotide sequence: TGCAGTGCTAGAGTCTGGGGCTCTGGGGCCAACGTCCTGACTTTC. The rearrangement links TRBV20-1 to TRBJ2-6; the D is unclear. Germline V gives CDR1 DFQATT, CDR2 SNEGSKA (reference sequence). The V end lost 1 base, the J end lost 0 bases, and 7 bases lay between the germline ends. The CDR3 spans 15 residues.

The gene calls are TRBV20-1 and TRBJ1-2; TRBD1 aligns across 9 bases. The CDR3 has 14 amino acids. Germline V gives CDR1 DFQATT, CDR2 SNEGSKA (reference sequence). The V gene end was trimmed by 6 bases and the J gene end by 6 bases; junction bases not matched to a gene: 11. CDR3 residues: CSADPQGAGNGYTF. CDR3 in DNA: TGCAGTGCCGATCCACAGGGGGCAGGGAATGGCTACACCTTC.

J is TRBJ1-1 and V is TRBV5-1; no clear D gene. Trimming shortened V by 3 bases and J by 0 bases, and 12 bases separated the two germline ends. The CDR3 runs 15 residues. Germline loops: CDR1 SGHRS, CDR2 YFSETQ. CDR3 coding DNA: TGCGCCAGCAGCTACTATACAGCTATGAACACTGAAGCTTTCTTT. Protein sequence: CASSYYTAMNTEAFF.

CDR3 amino acids: CATESQGRSIQYF. Written as DNA, the CDR3 is TGTGCCACCGAATCGCAGGGTCGGAGCATTCAGTACTTC. The rearrangement uses TRBV7-9 and TRBJ2-4; D is possibly TRBD1 (5 bases). The CDR3 covers 13 residues. The V gene lost 10 bases and the J gene lost 9 bases, with 19 bases spanning the gap. Germline V CDR1 and CDR2: SEHNR, FQNEAQ (reference sequence).

This chain joins TRBV28 and TRBJ1-5; D is perhaps TRBD1 (5 bases). There are 12 residues in the CDR3. Trimming removed 7 bases at V and 7 bases at J, with 11 bases between. Looked up from germline, CDR1 is MDHEN and CDR2 is SYDVKM. In DNA, the CDR3 is TGTGCCAGCACCACAGGTCCCCAGCCCCAGCATTTT. Residues: CASTTGPQPQHF.

In nucleotides, the CDR3 is TGCAGTGCTCACCAGGGACAGGGAAAAGATACGCAGTATTTT. It specifies CSAHQGQGKDTQYF. This chain links TRBV20-1 with TRBJ2-3; 9 bases align to TRBD1. Trimming took 5 bases from V and 5 from J; bases not matched to a gene: 8. This CDR3 contains 14 residues. Germline CDR1 reads DFQATT; CDR2 reads SNEGSKA (reference sequence).

The DNA for the CDR3 is TGTGCCTGGAACAGGGGACATGAGCAGTTCTTC. This translates into CAWNRGHEQFF. The J gene is TRBJ2-1, the V gene TRBV30, with TRBD1 identical over 7 bases. The CDR3 loop spans 11 amino acids. Unmatched junction bases numbered 2, after V lost 4 bases and J lost 8 bases. Per the germline V gene, CDR1 is GTSNPN and CDR2 is SVGIG (reference sequence).

The chain employs TRBV29-1 and TRBJ1-2; D remains ambiguous. V lost 3 bases to trimming and J lost 1 base, with 9 bases between them. Germline V lookup: CDR1 SQVTM, CDR2 ANQGSEA. CDR3 size: 13 residues. The CDR3 DNA follows: TGCAGCGTTGACATTGAAGTTAACTATGGCTACACCTTC. Translated: CSVDIEVNYGYTF.

The DNA for the CDR3 is TGCAGCGTTGGTCGGGACGGCGCGCTTGAAAAACTGTTTTTT. Protein: CSVGRDGALEKLFF. The gene calls are TRBV29-1 and TRBJ1-4; perhaps TRBD1 as D (5 bases). This CDR3 has 14 amino acids. Germline V CDR1 and CDR2: SQVTM, ANQGSEA. Trimming shortened V by 4 bases and J by 7 bases, and 16 bases separated the two germline ends.

The chain is built from TRBV29-1 and TRBJ2-1; 9 bases line up with TRBD2. This CDR3 has 15 amino acids. CDR1 is SQVTM, CDR2 ANQGSEA, per germline. Unmatched junction bases numbered 9, after V lost 2 bases and J lost 7 bases. CDR3 protein: CSVEPVSGSHNEQFF. The CDR3 DNA follows: TGCAGCGTTGAACCCGTTAGCGGGAGTCATAATGAGCAGTTCTTC.

The rearrangement joins TRBV29-1 to TRBJ2-7, with D perhaps assigned TRBD1 or TRBD2 (5 bases each). Germline V gene lookup returns CDR1 SQVTM and CDR2 ANQGSEA. The CDR3 covers 12 residues. V was pared by 1 base and J by 9 bases, with 13 bases between. The DNA of the CDR3 is TGCAGCGTTGAAGTAACCCTTGGGGGGCAGTACTTC. This encodes CSVEVTLGGQYF.

This sequence joins TRBV15 and TRBJ1-1; tentative D call: TRBD1 (5 bases). Trimming took 0 bases from V and 6 from J, leaving 11 bases between them. Germline V CDR1 and CDR2: LNHNV, YYDKDF (reference sequence). The CDR3 contains 14 residues. The CDR3 DNA sequence: TGTGCCACCAGCAGAGACCCGGGACCGGCTGAAGCTTTCTTT. It specifies CATSRDPGPAEAFF. Drawing the rest from reference TRBV15 and TRBJ1-1, the complete variable domain is DAMVIQNPRYQVTQFGKPVTLSCSQTLNHNVMYWYQQKSSQAPKLLFHYYDKDFNNEADTPDNFQSRRPNTSFCFLDIRSPGLGDTAMYLCATSRDPGPAEAFFGQGTRLTVV.